This record concerns one T cell receptor beta chain sequence. Its specificity is unknown. This specimen belongs to a study of graft-versus-host responses after intestinal transplantation. Study as a whole: Recipients uniformly received anti-thymocyte globulin induction, followed by tacrolimus and steroids for around 3 years.

V dropped 4 bases and J dropped 0 bases, with 12 bases sitting between them. The CDR3 is 16 residues long. Germline loops: CDR1 MNHNS, CDR2 SASEGT. The protocol was immunoSEQ multiplex PCR, while the TCRdb copy is restricted to in-frame clones and leaves out a portion. The table shows around 110,000 clones, with roughly nine tenths occurring only once. The J gene is TRBJ2-2, the V gene TRBV6-1, with D possibly TRBD1 on 5 matching bases. The TCR sequence derives from a human donor who received an intestinal transplant. The material sequenced was unstimulated CD4+ T cells sorted from spleen or lymph node cells, taken before intestinal transplant. In nucleotides, the CDR3 is TGTGCCAGCAGTGTACGACAGCTCTCGAACACCGGGGAGCTGTTTTTT. Its translation is CASSVRQLSNTGELFF.